This TCR beta chain is from a study of blood T cell repertoires in COVID-19. Turning to the study itself: Acute-phase and convalescent COVID-19 samples originated in the United States, Italy and Spain. The cDNA or gDNA used as material had been derived from T cells, B-cell-depleted T cells, or PBMCs.

CDR1 and CDR2 from the germline V gene are LGHDT and YNNKEL (reference sequence). The CDR3 has 14 residues. Trimming cost V 5 bases and J 0 bases, with 8 bases left between them. Original handling: Amplifying reference gene primers gave estimates of nucleated cell counts. Clones were read by immunoSEQ multiplex PCR, and TCRdb kept only the in-frame ones, dropping some. The DNA gave D and trimming, while V, J and clone size come from that table. In the table there are around 96,000 clones, 90% to 95% of which are singletons. The rearrangement links TRBV3-1 (or the pseudogene TRBV3-2) to TRBJ1-3; D uncertain. Sequencing was done on a sample of peripheral blood. The sequence was obtained from a human donor with active COVID-19. The donor label of this sample is uncertain. The CDR3: CASSLHYSGNTIYF. CDR3 bases: TGTGCCAGCAGCTTACACTACTCTGGAAACACCATATATTTT.